The entry below describes one T cell receptor (beta chain). The germline gives CDR1 MNHEY, CDR2 SVGAGI. CDR3 length equals 14 residues. Losses at the gene ends were 6 bases for V and 6 bases for J; bases not matched to a gene: 7. Libraries were prepared by immunoSEQ multiplex PCR; TCRdb keeps only in-frame clonotypes and omits some of them. The repertoire holds roughly 97,000 clones, with 89% as singletons. These data are taken from a study of T cell responses to AZD1222 COVID-19 vaccine. The receptor was isolated from an adult in good health. This sample comprised peripheral blood, obtained on day 0 of AZD1222 vaccination. This chain links TRBV6-5 with TRBJ1-1, with 10 nucleotides matching TRBD1. The DNA for the CDR3 is TGTGCCAGCAGAGGGACAGGGGCCAGAGCTGAAGCTTTCTTT. This encodes CASRGTGARAEAFF.